The TCR beta chain described here comes from a study of breast tumors, draining lymph nodes, adjacent tissues. Study-level results: Tumor repertoires ranked between lymph nodes and nontumor tissue in diversity, with V and J gene preferences. The data were judged consistent with most tumor T cells coming from lymph node and expanding in tumor. Luminal-like breast cancer showed significantly higher tumor–nontumor repertoire similarity than basal-like. Tumor T cell lymph node origin was a supported hypothesis, not proven.

Breast cancer patients provided tissue from their axillary draining lymph nodes. Germline-derived CDR1 and CDR2 are MNHNY and SVGAGI (reference sequence). The CDR3 sequence is 18 residues long. The J segment lost 2 bases and the V segment lost 8 bases, leaving 16 bases of the junction unmatched. This clonotype has just a few counts. Antigen specificity is unknown. TCRdb reprocessed the multiplex PCR reads with MiXCR, giving one entry per CDR3 protein. The sample lists roughly 260,000 distinct CDR3 sequences, roughly 30% occurring once. The sample consisted of axillary lymph node tissue. The receptor was derived from a female donor with breast cancer. Some clones in this sample may be carry-over from other donors' samples. The rearrangement links TRBV6-6 to TRBJ2-1; 9 bases agree with TRBD2. DNA of the CDR3: TGTGCCAGCTCTCGCGGGAGGGTTTCTAGGAACCCCTACAATGAGCAGTTCTTC. Translated: CASSRGRVSRNPYNEQFF.